This TCR beta chain emerged from a study of blood T cell repertoires in COVID-19. Looking at the study overall: Both acute and convalescent COVID-19 samples were obtained from the United States, Italy and Spain.

V lost 0 bases to trimming and J lost 0 bases, with 6 bases between them. CDR1 and CDR2 from the germline V gene are SGDLS and YYNGEE. The CDR3 totals 15 residues. Authors' analysis steps: Nucleated cell number was recorded as an estimate derived from reference gene primer amplification. Clones were read by immunoSEQ multiplex PCR, and TCRdb kept only the in-frame ones, dropping some. D and trimming come from the DNA, and the V and J calls and clone size come from that table. The sample lists tens of thousands of clones, about 90% occurring once. The V and J genes are TRBV9 and TRBJ2-2, with D uncertain. The sequencing sample was made of peripheral blood. This clonotype was obtained from a male donor with acute or convalescent COVID-19. The CDR3 DNA reads as TGTGCCAGCAGCGTAGCCACTACGAACACCGGGGAGCTGTTTTTT. It specifies CASSVATTNTGELFF. The full variable domain, its missing parts supplied by reference TRBV9 and TRBJ2-2, is DSGVTQTPKHLITATGQRVTLRCSPRSGDLSVYWYQQSLDQGLQFLIQYYNGEERAKGNILERFSAQQFPDLHSELNLSSLELGDSALYFCASSVATTNTGELFFGEGSRLTVL.